These 9 T cell receptor beta chains came from one sample sequenced in a study of blood T cell repertoires in COVID-19. The assay was immunoSEQ multiplex PCR, and TCRdb's table has in-frame clones only and misses some. The table has about 190,000 clones, approximately 91% seen once. Material for sequencing was peripheral blood. All receptors derive from a woman between 40 and 55 years old who had recovered from COVID-19.

This clone has a count of ten or more. The rearrangement joins TRBV7-9 to TRBJ1-1; 9 bases agree with TRBD1. Germline assignment: CDR1 SEHNR and CDR2 FQNEAQ (reference sequence). The CDR3 contains 14 residues. The V and J ends lost 3 bases and 4 bases, in that order; junction bases with no gene match: 3. CDR3: CASSFGQGSTEAFF. CDR3 bases: TGTGCCAGCAGCTTTGGACAGGGGAGCACTGAAGCTTTCTTT.

With regard to this clone: The same CDR3 can be traced to other DNA sequences in this sample. The chain employs TRBV5-4 and TRBJ2-7; 8 nucleotides agree with TRBD2. The V gene's germline CDR1 is SGHNT and CDR2 YYREEE (reference sequence). The CDR3 consists of 13 residues. V gave up 2 bases and J gave up 5 bases; unmatched junction bases: 3. The CDR3 protein is CASSLTGGDEQYF. CDR3 nucleotide sequence: TGTGCCAGCAGCTTAACCGGGGGGGACGAGCAGTACTTC.

This clone was detected only a few times. The chain carries TRBV9 and TRBJ2-7; TRBD2 aligns across 8 bases. The CDR3 is made up of 14 amino acids. V shed 3 bases, J shed 7 bases, and the junction held 9 bases outside the gene matches. The germline V gene encodes CDR1 SGDLS and CDR2 YYNGEE. Here the CDR3 reads CASSAAGLGGEQYF. The DNA for the CDR3 is TGTGCCAGCAGCGCAGCGGGACTAGGGGGTGAGCAGTACTTC.

This sequence joins TRBV19 and TRBJ2-2; 9 bases are shared with TRBD2. V lost 10 bases, J lost 4 bases, and 25 bases stayed unmatched. The CDR3 sequence is 20 residues long. Germline V gene data show CDR1 as LNHDA and CDR2 as SQIVND (reference sequence). The CDR3 DNA reads as TGTGCCACCAACCCGCTAGGGTTAGGCGGGAGGGCCGCGCGCACCGGGGAGCTGTTTTTT. This gives the protein CATNPLGLGGRAARTGELFF.

The V call is TRBV6-5, the J call TRBJ1-1; D uncertain. V lost 2 bases and J 1 base, leaving 5 bases between the germline ends. CDR3 size: 13 residues. CDR1 MNHEY and CDR2 SVGAGI come from the germline V gene. The CDR3 loop is CASSYLGNTEAFF. CDR3 sequence (DNA): TGTGCCAGCAGTTACCTCGGGAACACTGAAGCTTTCTTT.

V gene TRBV5-4 combines with J gene TRBJ2-1; TRBD2 agrees at 7 bases. V shed 4 bases, J shed 1 base, and the junction held 11 bases outside the gene matches. CDR1 SGHNT and CDR2 YYREEE come from the germline V gene (reference sequence). The CDR3 runs to 17 residues. CDR3 DNA: TGTGCCAGCAGCGGGGATAGGGCGGGAGAGTCCTACAATGAGCAGTTCTTC. It yields the protein CASSGDRAGESYNEQFF. Supplemented by reference TRBV5-4 and TRBJ2-1, the full variable domain reads ETGVTQSPTHLIKTRGQQVTLRCSSQSGHNTVSWYQQALGQGPQFIFQYYREEENGRGNFPPRFSGLQFPNYSSELNVNALELDDSALYLCASSGDRAGESYNEQFFGPGTRLTVL.

This clone was seen only once. The chain carries TRBV4-1 and TRBJ2-7; 11 bases match TRBD2. Per the germline V gene, CDR1 is MGHRA and CDR2 is YSYEKL. V shed 0 bases, J shed 9 bases, and the junction held 7 bases outside the gene matches. CDR3 length: 15 residues. CDR3 coding DNA: TGCGCCAGCAGCCAAGAGGGACTAGCGGTTACCGCGCAGTACTTC. It is translated as CASSQEGLAVTAQYF.

The J gene is TRBJ1-1, the V gene TRBV5-5; D remains ambiguous. V shed 1 base and J shed 4 bases, with 20 bases lying between them. Germline lookup yields CDR1 SGHKS and CDR2 YYEKEE (reference sequence). The CDR3 contains 17 residues. Here the CDR3 reads CASSLLASPGWLTEAFF. DNA of the CDR3: TGTGCCAGCAGCTTGTTGGCCTCCCCGGGATGGCTCACTGAAGCTTTCTTT.

The rearrangement links TRBV30 to TRBJ2-3; D possibly corresponds to TRBD2 (5 bases). The V gene lost 2 bases and the J gene lost 0 bases, with 12 bases spanning the gap. The CDR3 has 15 amino acids. Germline CDR1 and CDR2: GTSNPN and SVGIG (reference sequence). Written as DNA, the CDR3 is TGTGCCTGGAGTCATACGGGATTTAGCACAGATACGCAGTATTTT. Residues: CAWSHTGFSTDTQYF.